The sequence of this T cell receptor (beta chain) was determined in a study of cytomegalovirus exposure and HLA in healthy donors listed by TCRdb under 2017. For the study in its entirety: The roughly 700 repertoires of the first cohort and the roughly 110 validation repertoires were produced on the same platform, according to a later analysis. In addition to the first cohort of roughly 670 subjects, a separate validation cohort of 120 different subjects was used. The study aimed to test whether signatures of past pathogen exposure could be identified by cataloging public T cell receptors. The study combined high-throughput TCR immunosequencing, statistical association of individual TCRs with disease status, and machine learning to predict cytomegalovirus infection status. What the authors observed across the whole study: In vitro tests confirmed that three of the cytomegalovirus-associated TCR beta chains recognize cytomegalovirus antigens. The validation cohort had no HLA typing available for a later analysis, so co-occurrence within that cohort was assessed over all 120 or so repertoires. A later analysis found that TCRs clustered in the first cohort also tended to co-occur in the 120 validation repertoires, with approximately 95% of cluster scores above 0. Across donors, most TCR sequences were observed very rarely, whereas some public TCRs were present in many individuals. Cytomegalovirus status was reported to be diagnosed by the classifier with high specificity and sensitivity in both the original and validation cohorts. It was suggested by the authors that the approach could potentially be generalized to other disease states and immunological phenotypes. In the study, around 150 TCR beta chains were listed as associated with cytomegalovirus.

The protocol used for the library was the immunoSEQ multiplex PCR assay. On the authors' methods: A statistical classification framework was built for diagnosing cytomegalovirus status from the catalog of TCR beta chain sequences. TCRdb obtained this table from immuneACCESS and retained in-frame rearrangements with V and J assigned. These tables miss some clones; where compared with another copy, unresolved V genes account for less than half of the shortfall, and the remainder is unexplained. That table furnishes V, J and clone size, whereas the DNA furnished D and trimming. This sample comprises some 150,000 clones, around nine tenths of them detected only once. The top ten constitute less than 3.5% of the sample. The donors were included in the validation cohort of 100 to 150 subjects, a group kept apart from the roughly 610-subject first cohort. Trimming costs V 4 bases and J 7 bases, and their ends lie 14 bases apart. CDR1 and CDR2, looked up from the germline V gene, are MGHRA and YSYEKL. Taken from cysteine to phenylalanine, the CDR3 has 14 residues. Only the CDR3 part of the read is kept: 42 bases, read in frame from the first base.

Concerning this clone: It has no known antigen specificity. Base qualities are not provided; no much larger clone lies one nucleotide away.

Sequenced: PBMCs. The rearrangement combines TRBV4-1 with TRBJ2-1; the D gene is perhaps TRBD2, on 7 matching bases. This receptor was identified in a man younger than 30 in good health and CMV-seropositive. The CDR3 in this case is CASSRQGGGNEQFF. The DNA sequence is as follows: TGCGCCAGCAGCCGCCAAGGGGGGGGTAATGAGCAGTTCTTC.